These T cell receptor beta chains were read from a single sample in a study of T cells in Graves' hyperthyroidism and ophthalmopathy. TCRdb used MiXCR to reprocess the multiplex PCR reads, holding one entry per CDR3 protein. The sample holds hundreds of thousands of distinct CDR3 sequences, roughly 14% seen once. The sample was blood. Receptor source: a woman in her 40s with Graves' ophthalmopathy. CDR3s include the opening cysteine and the closing phenylalanine or tryptophan. The D gene is left open where the match is weak. Clone size is given for some rows only: seen once, a few or many times, or a class if the clone is expanded.

clone size: -
V gene: TRBV5-1
J gene: TRBJ1-1
CDR3 length: 15
D gene: -
CDR3 protein: CASSSSRDGRTEAFF
CDR3 DNA: TGCGCCAGCAGCTCCTCCAGGGATGGGCGCACTGAAGCTTTCTTT

clone size: many
V gene: TRBV20-1
J gene: TRBJ2-7
CDR3 length: 16
D gene: TRBD2
CDR3 protein: CSATTSSGRGNYEQYF
CDR3 DNA: TGCAGTGCCACCACCTCTAGCGGGAGGGGGAACTACGAGCAGTACTTC

clone size: many
V gene: TRBV9
J gene: TRBJ2-5
CDR3 length: 14
D gene: -
CDR3 protein: CASSVEGGGETQYF
CDR3 DNA: TGTGCCAGCAGCGTAGAAGGAGGCGGAGAGACCCAGTACTTC

clone size: many
V gene: TRBV28
J gene: TRBJ1-2
CDR3 length: 15
D gene: -
CDR3 protein: CASSLPMPTNLGYTF
CDR3 DNA: TGTGCCAGCAGTTTACCGATGCCCACCAATCTTGGCTACACCTTC

clone size: -
V gene: TRBV12-3/TRBV12-4
J gene: TRBJ2-3
CDR3 length: 12
D gene: -
CDR3 protein: CASSYEAGQAYF
CDR3 DNA: TGTGCCAGCTCCTACGAAGCGGGACAGGCGTATTTT

clone size: many
V gene: TRBV12-3/TRBV12-4
J gene: TRBJ2-5
CDR3 length: 13
D gene: -
CDR3 protein: CASSLVREGTQYF
CDR3 DNA: TGTGCCAGCAGTTTGGTCCGGGAAGGGACCCAGTACTTC

clone size: many
V gene: TRBV27
J gene: TRBJ2-1
CDR3 length: 16
D gene: -
CDR3 protein: CASSLVEGGGSLGQFF
CDR3 DNA: TGTGCCAGCAGTTTAGTGGAGGGCGGGGGCAGTTTAGGGCAGTTCTTC

clone size: many
V gene: TRBV25-1
J gene: TRBJ2-7
CDR3 length: 14
D gene: TRBD1
CDR3 protein: CASSKTGVSYEQYF
CDR3 DNA: TGTGCCAGCAGTAAGACAGGGGTCTCCTACGAGCAGTACTTC

clone size: few
V gene: TRBV7-9
J gene: TRBJ2-5
CDR3 length: 13
D gene: -
CDR3 protein: CASSFYGRETQYF
CDR3 DNA: TGTGCCAGCAGCTTTTATGGGAGAGAGACCCAGTACTTC

clone size: many
V gene: TRBV20-1
J gene: TRBJ2-5
CDR3 length: 20
D gene: TRBD1
CDR3 protein: CSARSPYTLGQEYYQETQYF
CDR3 DNA: TGCAGTGCTAGATCCCCATACACCCTTGGACAGGAATATTACCAAGAGACCCAGTACTTC

clone size: many
V gene: TRBV5-5
J gene: TRBJ2-7
CDR3 length: 15
D gene: -
CDR3 protein: CASSPEDTDSYEQYF
CDR3 DNA: TGTGCCAGCAGCCCGGAGGACACGGACTCCTACGAGCAGTACTTC

clone size: many
V gene: TRBV27
J gene: TRBJ2-5
CDR3 length: 15
D gene: TRBD2
CDR3 protein: CASSSPAGGQETQYF
CDR3 DNA: TGTGCCAGCAGTTCACCAGCGGGAGGGCAAGAGACCCAGTACTTC

clone size: many
V gene: TRBV20-1
J gene: TRBJ2-7
CDR3 length: 15
D gene: -
CDR3 protein: CSAKASSGDFYEQYF
CDR3 DNA: TGCAGTGCTAAGGCGAGCAGCGGAGATTTCTACGAGCAGTACTTC

clone size: -
V gene: TRBV3-1
J gene: TRBJ2-2
CDR3 length: 18
D gene: TRBD1
CDR3 protein: CASSPPETGRPNTGELFF
CDR3 DNA: TGTGCCAGCAGCCCTCCGGAGACAGGGAGACCGAACACCGGGGAGCTGTTTTTT

clone size: many
V gene: TRBV29-1
J gene: TRBJ1-1
CDR3 length: 13
D gene: -
CDR3 protein: CSAGKGMNTEAFF
CDR3 DNA: TGCAGCGCCGGCAAAGGGATGAACACTGAAGCTTTCTTT

clone size: many
V gene: TRBV28
J gene: TRBJ2-7
CDR3 length: 17
D gene: -
CDR3 protein: CASSPALGSRYSYEQYF
CDR3 DNA: TGTGCCAGCAGTCCCGCTTTGGGGAGCAGATACTCCTACGAGCAGTACTTC

clone size: few
V gene: TRBV6-2/TRBV6-3
J gene: TRBJ1-2
CDR3 length: 11
D gene: -
CDR3 protein: CASTGGDGYTF
CDR3 DNA: TGTGCCAGCACTGGGGGCGATGGCTACACCTTC

clone size: -
V gene: TRBV12-3/TRBV12-4
J gene: TRBJ1-2
CDR3 length: 16
D gene: -
CDR3 protein: CASSLIQAQAYYGYTF
CDR3 DNA: TGTGCCAGCAGTTTGATCCAGGCCCAGGCCTACTATGGCTACACCTTC

clone size: -
V gene: TRBV12-3/TRBV12-4
J gene: TRBJ1-1
CDR3 length: 16
D gene: -
CDR3 protein: CASSPSPGAMNTEAFF
CDR3 DNA: TGTGCCAGCAGTCCGAGTCCGGGAGCTATGAACACTGAAGCTTTCTTT

clone size: many
V gene: TRBV14
J gene: TRBJ1-2
CDR3 length: 15
D gene: -
CDR3 protein: CASSLLQGVSYGYTF
CDR3 DNA: TGTGCCAGCAGCCTGTTACAGGGTGTATCCTATGGCTACACCTTC

clone size: many
V gene: TRBV10-2
J gene: TRBJ1-2
CDR3 length: 15
D gene: TRBD1
CDR3 protein: CASSESGGQFYGYTF
CDR3 DNA: TGCGCCAGCAGTGAGTCGGGGGGACAGTTCTATGGCTACACCTTC

clone size: many
V gene: TRBV18
J gene: TRBJ2-5
CDR3 length: 15
D gene: -
CDR3 protein: CASSPTGTPGETQYF
CDR3 DNA: TGTGCCAGCTCACCAACGGGGACCCCGGGGGAGACCCAGTACTTC

clone size: -
V gene: TRBV18
J gene: TRBJ1-2
CDR3 length: 13
D gene: -
CDR3 protein: CASSPRGPSGYTF
CDR3 DNA: TGTGCCAGCTCACCACGGGGGCCCAGCGGCTACACCTTC

clone size: many
V gene: TRBV11-3
J gene: TRBJ2-7
CDR3 length: 15
D gene: TRBD2
CDR3 protein: CASSRGSGRAYEQYF
CDR3 DNA: TGTGCCAGCAGCAGAGGAAGCGGGAGAGCCTACGAGCAGTACTTC

clone size: few
V gene: TRBV6-1
J gene: TRBJ1-5
CDR3 length: 12
D gene: -
CDR3 protein: CAIAQGNQPQHF
CDR3 DNA: TGTGCCATTGCGCAGGGGAATCAGCCCCAGCATTTT

clone size: many
V gene: TRBV7-8
J gene: TRBJ1-5
CDR3 length: 14
D gene: -
CDR3 protein: CASSSGWGQQPQHF
CDR3 DNA: TGTGCCAGCAGCTCCGGGTGGGGTCAGCAGCCCCAGCATTTT

clone size: -
V gene: TRBV7-3
J gene: TRBJ2-2
CDR3 length: 15
D gene: -
CDR3 protein: CASSQGPSVAGELFF
CDR3 DNA: TGTGCCAGCAGCCAGGGACCGTCTGTCGCTGGGGAGCTGTTTTTT

clone size: few
V gene: TRBV7-2
J gene: TRBJ2-2
CDR3 length: 15
D gene: -
CDR3 protein: CASSLVLGITGELFF
CDR3 DNA: TGTGCCAGCAGCTTAGTACTGGGGATCACCGGGGAGCTGTTTTTT

clone size: many
V gene: TRBV7-3
J gene: TRBJ1-2
CDR3 length: 16
D gene: -
CDR3 protein: CASSPGPGTLGDGYTF
CDR3 DNA: TGTGCCAGCAGCCCAGGGCCCGGCACCCTTGGGGATGGCTACACCTTC

clone size: many
V gene: TRBV27
J gene: TRBJ1-2
CDR3 length: 15
D gene: TRBD1
CDR3 protein: CASSLGTGVNYGYTF
CDR3 DNA: TGTGCCAGCAGTTTGGGGACAGGGGTTAACTATGGCTACACCTTC

clone size: many
V gene: TRBV6-2/TRBV6-3
J gene: TRBJ1-2
CDR3 length: 18
D gene: -
CDR3 protein: CASSSEILRGAALYGYTF
CDR3 DNA: TGTGCCAGCAGTTCTGAAATCCTTCGGGGGGCTGCACTCTATGGCTACACCTTC

clone size: once
V gene: TRBV11-2
J gene: TRBJ2-2
CDR3 length: 18
D gene: TRBD1
CDR3 protein: CASSLRAPLTGDTGELFF
CDR3 DNA: TGTGCCAGCAGCTTAAGGGCCCCCTTGACAGGGGACACCGGGGAGCTGTTTTTT

clone size: many
V gene: TRBV6-6
J gene: TRBJ2-7
CDR3 length: 12
D gene: -
CDR3 protein: CATTDSRYEQYF
CDR3 DNA: TGTGCCACAACGGACAGTAGATACGAGCAGTACTTC

clone size: few
V gene: TRBV12-3/TRBV12-4
J gene: TRBJ1-6
CDR3 length: 13
D gene: -
CDR3 protein: CASRHRYNSPLHF
CDR3 DNA: TGTGCCAGCAGACACAGATACAATTCACCCCTCCACTTT

clone size: -
V gene: TRBV28
J gene: TRBJ2-7
CDR3 length: 15
D gene: -
CDR3 protein: CASSFRGRLTYEQYF
CDR3 DNA: TGTGCCAGCAGTTTTCGGGGAAGGCTGACCTACGAGCAGTACTTC

clone size: many
V gene: TRBV4-3
J gene: TRBJ2-7
CDR3 length: 12
D gene: TRBD2
CDR3 protein: CASRGLAGEQYF
CDR3 DNA: TGCGCCAGCAGAGGCCTAGCGGGCGAGCAGTACTTC

clone size: -
V gene: TRBV30
J gene: TRBJ2-7
CDR3 length: 14
D gene: TRBD1
CDR3 protein: CACDPGQGVYEQYF
CDR3 DNA: TGTGCCTGTGATCCGGGACAGGGTGTCTACGAGCAGTACTTC

clone size: many
V gene: TRBV6-1
J gene: TRBJ2-7
CDR3 length: 14
D gene: -
CDR3 protein: CASHPGLTSYEQYF
CDR3 DNA: TGTGCCAGCCATCCAGGACTGACCTCCTACGAGCAGTACTTC

clone size: many
V gene: TRBV12-3/TRBV12-4
J gene: TRBJ1-1
CDR3 length: 13
D gene: -
CDR3 protein: CASNPGPGTEAFF
CDR3 DNA: TGTGCCAGCAACCCTGGACCGGGGACTGAAGCTTTCTTT

clone size: few
V gene: TRBV4-2
J gene: TRBJ1-5
CDR3 length: 15
D gene: -
CDR3 protein: CASSQEGGGAQPQHF
CDR3 DNA: TGTGCCAGCAGCCAAGAGGGGGGGGGGGCTCAGCCCCAGCATTTT

clone size: many
V gene: TRBV9
J gene: TRBJ1-1
CDR3 length: 12
D gene: -
CDR3 protein: CASSVGGTEAFF
CDR3 DNA: TGTGCCAGCAGTGTTGGGGGGACTGAAGCTTTCTTT

clone size: few
V gene: TRBV7-3
J gene: TRBJ2-2
CDR3 length: 16
D gene: -
CDR3 protein: CASSLAGSPDTGELFF
CDR3 DNA: TGTGCCAGCAGCTTGGCGGGATCCCCTGACACCGGGGAGCTGTTTTTT

clone size: many
V gene: TRBV5-5
J gene: TRBJ1-1
CDR3 length: 15
D gene: -
CDR3 protein: CASSPQWPLNTEAFF
CDR3 DNA: TGTGCCAGCAGCCCCCAATGGCCGCTGAACACTGAAGCTTTCTTT

clone size: many
V gene: TRBV9
J gene: TRBJ2-5
CDR3 length: 17
D gene: TRBD1
CDR3 protein: CASSDNLRTGWRETQYF
CDR3 DNA: TGTGCCAGCAGCGACAACCTTCGGACAGGGTGGAGGGAGACCCAGTACTTC

clone size: -
V gene: TRBV6-5
J gene: TRBJ2-7
CDR3 length: 14
D gene: -
CDR3 protein: CASSNPGQDYKQYF
CDR3 DNA: TGTGCCAGCAGTAACCCCGGACAGGACTACAAGCAGTACTTC

clone size: many
V gene: TRBV12-3/TRBV12-4
J gene: TRBJ1-1
CDR3 length: 13
D gene: -
CDR3 protein: CASTQGTFAGAFF
CDR3 DNA: TGTGCCAGCACACAAGGGACTTTCGCTGGAGCTTTCTTT

clone size: many
V gene: TRBV20-1
J gene: TRBJ2-7
CDR3 length: 13
D gene: -
CDR3 protein: CSAAGGLSYEQYF
CDR3 DNA: TGCAGTGCTGCCGGGGGACTTAGCTACGAGCAGTACTTC

clone size: many
V gene: TRBV29-1
J gene: TRBJ1-2
CDR3 length: 12
D gene: -
CDR3 protein: CSVEDRGPGKSF
CDR3 DNA: TGCAGCGTTGAAGACCGGGGACCCGGAAAAAGCTTC

clone size: few
V gene: TRBV6-2/TRBV6-3
J gene: TRBJ2-1
CDR3 length: 15
D gene: -
CDR3 protein: CASSPTQYYYNEQFF
CDR3 DNA: TGTGCCAGCAGCCCTACCCAGTATTACTACAATGAGCAGTTCTTC

clone size: many
V gene: TRBV7-6
J gene: TRBJ2-2
CDR3 length: 16
D gene: TRBD2
CDR3 protein: CASSPSAGEGTGELFF
CDR3 DNA: TGTGCCAGCAGCCCTTCAGCGGGAGAAGGCACCGGGGAGCTGTTTTTT

clone size: many
V gene: TRBV29-1
J gene: TRBJ2-7
CDR3 length: 12
D gene: -
CDR3 protein: CSVAGSSYEQYF
CDR3 DNA: TGCAGCGTAGCCGGGAGCTCCTACGAGCAGTACTTC

clone size: many
V gene: TRBV7-3
J gene: TRBJ2-7
CDR3 length: 13
D gene: -
CDR3 protein: CASSLGNSYEQYF
CDR3 DNA: TGTGCCAGCAGTTTAGGCAACTCCTACGAGCAGTACTTC